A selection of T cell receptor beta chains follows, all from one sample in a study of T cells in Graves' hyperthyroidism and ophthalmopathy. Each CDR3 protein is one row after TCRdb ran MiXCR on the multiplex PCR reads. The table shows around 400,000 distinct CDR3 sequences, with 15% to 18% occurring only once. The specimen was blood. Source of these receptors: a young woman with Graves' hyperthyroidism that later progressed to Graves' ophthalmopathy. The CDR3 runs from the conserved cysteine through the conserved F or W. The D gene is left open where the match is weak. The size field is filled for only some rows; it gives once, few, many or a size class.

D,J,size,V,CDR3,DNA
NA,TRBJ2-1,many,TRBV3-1,CASSQGPEQFF,TGTGCCAGCAGCCAAGGACCTGAGCAGTTCTTC
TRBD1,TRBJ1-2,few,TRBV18,CASSRGQDAYGYTF,TGTGCCAGCTCACGGGGACAGGACGCATATGGCTACACCTTC
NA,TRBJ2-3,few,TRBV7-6,CASSRTGTAYTDTQYF,TGTGCCAGCAGCCGAACCGGGACTGCCTACACAGATACGCAGTATTTT
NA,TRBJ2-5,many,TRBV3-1,CASSQDSGRREETQYF,TGTGCCAGCAGCCAAGATTCAGGGAGGAGAGAGGAGACCCAGTACTTC
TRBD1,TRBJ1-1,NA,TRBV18,CASSPRTGNIANTEAFF,TGTGCCAGCTCACCAAGGACAGGGAATATCGCTAACACTGAAGCTTTCTTT
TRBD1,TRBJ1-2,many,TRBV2,CASSERALGGDRVYGYTF,TGTGCCAGCAGTGAAAGGGCTCTAGGTGGCGACAGGGTCTATGGCTACACCTTC
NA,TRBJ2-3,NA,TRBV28,CASSIGGCTDTQYF,TGTGCCAGCAGTATAGGGGGATGCACAGATACGCAGTATTTT
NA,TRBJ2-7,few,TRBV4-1,CASSRSYGGSFYEQYF,TGCGCCAGCAGCCGCAGCTACGGGGGATCCTTCTACGAGCAGTACTTC
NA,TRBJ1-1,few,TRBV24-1,CATQAGAYTEAFF,TGTGCCACACAAGCCGGGGCTTACACTGAAGCTTTCTTT
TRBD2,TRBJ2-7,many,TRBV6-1,CASSVVAGGPYEQYF,TGTGCCAGCAGTGTTGTAGCGGGAGGGCCCTACGAGCAGTACTTC
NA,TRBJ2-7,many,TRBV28,CASSDRGSISYEQYF,TGTGCCAGCAGTGATAGGGGAAGTATATCCTACGAGCAGTACTTC
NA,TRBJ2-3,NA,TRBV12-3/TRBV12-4,CASSLEGTVTDTQYF,TGTGCCAGCAGTTTAGAGGGCACAGTCACAGATACGCAGTATTTT
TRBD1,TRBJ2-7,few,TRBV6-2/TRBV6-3,CASSYPGTGKIEQYF,TGTGCCAGCAGTTACCCCGGGACAGGGAAGATCGAGCAGTACTTC
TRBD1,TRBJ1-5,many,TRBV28,CASRKPTGESFPNQPQHF,TGTGCCAGCAGGAAACCGACAGGGGAATCCTTCCCCAATCAGCCCCAGCATTTT
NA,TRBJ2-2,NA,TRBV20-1,CSARRAVNTGELFF,TGCAGTGCTAGACGAGCGGTGAACACCGGGGAGCTGTTTTTT
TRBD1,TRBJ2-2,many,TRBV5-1,CASSLEGADTGELFF,TGCGCCAGCAGCTTGGAGGGGGCGGACACCGGGGAGCTGTTTTTT
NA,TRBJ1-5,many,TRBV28,CASSHPGPPNQPQHF,TGTGCCAGCAGTCACCCGGGACCGCCCAATCAGCCCCAGCATTTT
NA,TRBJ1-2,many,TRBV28,CASSRRDSNYGYTF,TGTGCCAGCAGTCGCAGGGATTCTAACTATGGCTACACCTTC
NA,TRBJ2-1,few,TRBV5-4,CASSLDLGGEQFF,TGTGCCAGCAGCTTGGATTTGGGGGGTGAGCAGTTCTTC
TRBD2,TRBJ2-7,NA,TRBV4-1,CASSQRGSLAYEQYF,TGCGCCAGCAGTCAGCGCGGGAGCCTTGCCTACGAGCAGTACTTC
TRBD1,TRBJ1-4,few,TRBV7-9,CASSLGQGGEKLFF,TGTGCCAGCAGCTTAGGACAGGGAGGAGAAAAACTGTTTTTT
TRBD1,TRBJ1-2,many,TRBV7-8,CASSLAGAGQGVGGYTF,TGTGCCAGCAGCTTAGCGGGCGCAGGACAGGGGGTTGGTGGCTACACCTTC
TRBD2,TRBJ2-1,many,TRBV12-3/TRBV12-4,CASSSTSGGSREFF,TGTGCCAGCAGTTCGACTAGCGGGGGCTCCCGGGAGTTCTTC
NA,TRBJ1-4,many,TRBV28,CASSFDRSNEKLFF,TGTGCCAGCAGTTTCGACAGGAGTAATGAAAAACTGTTTTTT
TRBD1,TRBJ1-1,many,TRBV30,CACQDRGLNTEAFF,TGTGCCTGCCAGGACAGGGGGCTTAACACTGAAGCTTTCTTT
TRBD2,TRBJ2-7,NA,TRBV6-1,CASSEALVGGLAYEQYF,TGTGCCAGCAGTGAAGCGCTGGTAGGGGGACTAGCCTACGAGCAGTACTTC
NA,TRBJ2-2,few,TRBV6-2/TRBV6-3,CASSQGPEAGELFF,TGTGCCAGCAGCCAGGGGCCGGAGGCCGGGGAGCTGTTTTTT
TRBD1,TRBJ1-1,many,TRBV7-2,CASSLATGVNTEAFF,TGTGCCAGCAGCTTAGCGACAGGGGTGAACACTGAAGCTTTCTTT
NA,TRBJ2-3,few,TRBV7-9,CASSLVNFGATLPDTQYF,TGTGCCAGCAGCTTAGTAAATTTCGGGGCTACCTTGCCAGATACGCAGTATTTT
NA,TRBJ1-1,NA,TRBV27,CASMGGGLNTEAFF,TGTGCCAGCATGGGGGGGGGTTTGAACACTGAAGCTTTCTTT
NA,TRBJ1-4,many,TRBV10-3,CAISEGTGEKLFF,TGTGCCATCAGTGAAGGGACCGGAGAAAAACTGTTTTTT
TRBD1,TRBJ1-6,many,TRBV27,CASSLGQGALHF,TGTGCCAGCAGTTTGGGACAGGGGGCCCTCCACTTT
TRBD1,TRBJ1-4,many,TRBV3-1,CASSHGTANEKLFF,TGTGCCAGCAGCCATGGGACAGCTAATGAAAAACTGTTTTTT
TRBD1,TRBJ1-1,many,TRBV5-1,CASSRTGRNTEAFF,TGCGCCAGCAGCCGGACAGGGCGGAACACTGAAGCTTTCTTT
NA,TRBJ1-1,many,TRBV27,CASSSRAEGNTEAFF,TGTGCCAGCAGTTCACGGGCGGAGGGCAACACTGAAGCTTTCTTT
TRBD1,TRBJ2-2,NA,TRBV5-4,CASSLAPGQGSTGELFF,TGTGCCAGCAGCTTGGCTCCGGGACAGGGGAGCACCGGGGAGCTGTTTTTT
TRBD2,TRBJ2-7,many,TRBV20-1,CSARGTSGTRGEQYF,TGCAGTGCTAGAGGGACTAGCGGGACCCGTGGCGAGCAGTACTTC